This TCR beta chain was captured by sequencing in a study of OX40 agonist ivuxolimab in advanced cancers. Study overall: Patients assigned to dose escalation were diagnosed with hepatocellular carcinoma, melanoma, renal cell or head and neck cancer.

CDR1 is SGHRS and CDR2 is YFSETQ in the germline V gene. This CDR3 has 11 amino acids. Trimming shortened V by 4 bases and J by 10 bases, and 9 bases separated the two germline ends. Worth noting for this clone: Its antigen is currently unknown.

Generated by immunoSEQ multiplex PCR, the TCRdb table keeps only in-frame clones and is missing some. The sample holds 55,000 to 70,000 clones, roughly 82% seen once. Whole-study findings and limits: On average, CD8+ T cells showed a greater number of expanded clones than CD4+.

This TCR was recovered from an adult with an advanced solid tumor such as melanoma, head and neck, liver or kidney cancer. This sequence joins TRBV5-1 and TRBJ2-1; the D is unclear. The sample consisted of CD4+ or CD8+ T cells sorted from blood, taken in a trial of the OX40 agonist ivuxolimab. CDR3 nucleotide sequence: TGCGCCAGCAGCCTTGAGCGCGAGCAGTTCTTC. This translates into CASSLEREQFF.